Sequencing of this TCR beta chain was carried out in a study of OX40 agonist ivuxolimab in advanced cancers. In the case of this clone: The antigen is not known.

Autoimmune disease history or systemic immunosuppression led to patients being barred. Blood sampling was done at baseline, cycle 4 day 1, and cycle 7 day 1. V was trimmed by 2 bases and J by 6 bases, leaving 17 bases between them. The CDR3 totals 16 residues. The germline gives CDR1 SGHNT, CDR2 YENEEA. Generated by immunoSEQ multiplex PCR, the TCRdb table keeps only in-frame clones and is missing some. Of 55,000 to 85,000 clones listed, roughly 85% are singletons. Study-wide results and caveats: Some nonresponders additionally presented with little normalized T-cell clonal expansion. Clonal expansion among partial responders at 0.1-3.0 mg/kg ranked near the lowest.

This chain connects TRBV11-3 to TRBJ2-1; D is unclear. The receptor was derived from an adult with an advanced solid tumor such as melanoma, head and neck, liver or kidney cancer. This specimen consisted of CD4+ or CD8+ T cells sorted from blood, obtained in a trial of the OX40 agonist ivuxolimab. The CDR3: CASSLLPMSTPNEQFF. CDR3 coding DNA: TGTGCCAGCAGCTTACTTCCGATGTCGACCCCCAATGAGCAGTTCTTC.